Reported below is one T cell receptor beta chain. Under the authors' procedure: Using reference gene primer amplification, nucleated cell counts were estimated. Sequencing used immunoSEQ multiplex PCR; TCRdb keeps in-frame clones, though not all of them. From that table come the V and J calls and clone size; the DNA was used to work out D and trimming. This sample has about 300,000 clones, with approximately 90% found just once. The data were taken from a study of blood T cell repertoires in COVID-19. At the level of the study: Acute and convalescent COVID-19 specimens originated in the United States, Italy and Spain. From T cells, B-cell-depleted T cells, or PBMCs came the material, which was cDNA or gDNA.

It was during active infection that Seattle patients were enrolled and then longitudinally followed. Sequencing used peripheral blood. The receptor's source is a woman in her fifties or sixties with COVID-19, enrolled during active disease.

The chain's CDR3 is CASDRADEQFF. The DNA of the CDR3 is TGTGCCAGCGACAGGGCAGATGAGCAGTTCTTC. This chain uses TRBV5-5 with TRBJ2-1; TRBD1 matches at 7 bases. CDR3 length equals 11 residues. Trimming removed 7 bases from V and 8 bases from J; junction bases left unmatched: 3. Germline lookup yields CDR1 SGHKS and CDR2 YYEKEE (reference sequence).